These T cell receptor beta chains were read from a single sample in a study of T cells expressing NK-cell markers. TCRdb derives one entry per CDR3 protein from the 5' RACE reads, leaving out DNA. The sample data list fewer than 400,000 distinct CDR3 sequences. The sequenced material came from blood T cells: a sorted CD56 or NKG2C T cell subset, CD4+ or CD8+ T cells, or bulk PBMC T cells (not recorded which). The receptor set was obtained from a man aged 18-69 years in good health. Both conserved end residues are part of each CDR3.

v_call: TRBV12-3/TRBV12-4
j_call: TRBJ1-1
cdr3_aa: CASSGTGGWLAFF

v_call: TRBV5-1
j_call: TRBJ1-2
cdr3_aa: CASSLPGQAGNGYTF

v_call: TRBV14
j_call: TRBJ1-2
cdr3_aa: CASSFFRDPNYGYTF

v_call: TRBV5-1
j_call: TRBJ2-1
cdr3_aa: CASSSGGQYSYNEQFF

v_call: TRBV7-8
j_call: TRBJ1-5
cdr3_aa: CASSRLMGNSNQPQHF

v_call: TRBV20-1
j_call: TRBJ2-3
cdr3_aa: CSARPSGLQGFTDTQYF

v_call: TRBV18
j_call: TRBJ1-1
cdr3_aa: CASSPDRAAEAFF

v_call: TRBV18
j_call: TRBJ2-3
cdr3_aa: CASSPPTIADTQYF

v_call: TRBV5-1
j_call: TRBJ2-7
cdr3_aa: CASSAGDTGKNEQYF

v_call: TRBV5-1
j_call: TRBJ1-6
cdr3_aa: CASSLRRQGADNSPLHF

v_call: TRBV2
j_call: TRBJ1-5
cdr3_aa: CASSELGVKPQHF

v_call: TRBV5-1
j_call: TRBJ1-5
cdr3_aa: CASSAMTGGNQPQHF